The source of this TCR beta chain is a study of cytomegalovirus exposure and HLA in healthy donors. About the research overall: A subsequent analysis stated that the roughly 130 validation repertoires were run on the same platform as the roughly 670 first-cohort repertoires.

The study's findings and limits: Specificity for CMV antigens was confirmed in vitro for three of the CMV-associated chains.

It was the approximately 130-subject validation cohort, separate from the approximately 620-subject first cohort, to which the donors belonged. Remarks on this clone: Its antigen remains unknown.

The CDR3 spans 13 residues. Trimming cost V 8 bases and J 0 bases, with 8 bases left between them. The germline V gene encodes CDR1 LNHDA and CDR2 SQIVND (reference sequence). Produced via immunoSEQ multiplex PCR; TCRdb's table is partial and in-frame only. The sample has about 50,000 clones, more than 90% seen once. This chain joins TRBV19 and TRBJ2-1; D is ambiguous. The sample comprised PBMCs. This TCR came from a young man in good health and CMV-seronegative. DNA for the CDR3: TGTGCCAGTGGCGGCAACTCCTACAATGAGCAGTTCTTC. It translates to CASGGNSYNEQFF. The variable domain in full, completed from reference TRBV19 and TRBJ2-1, reads DGGITQSPKYLFRKEGQNVTLSCEQNLNHDAMYWYRQDPGQGLRLIYYSQIVNDFQKGDIAEGYSVSREKKESFPLTVTSAQKNPTAFYLCASGGNSYNEQFFGPGTRLTVL.